Listed here are 27 T cell receptor beta chains from one sample, sequenced in a study of blood T cell repertoires in COVID-19. Sequencing was performed with immunoSEQ multiplex PCR; in TCRdb, only in-frame clones are kept and a portion is missing. The sample lists about 160,000 clones; 90% were seen once. The specimen sequenced was peripheral blood. The receptors come from a man between 50 and 59 years old with acute or convalescent COVID-19.

The chain links TRBV28 to TRBJ1-2; TRBD1 agrees at 8 bases. The CDR3 is 15 residues long. V lost 6 bases to trimming and J lost 8 bases; unmatched junction nucleotides: 14. Germline V CDR1 and CDR2: MDHEN, SYDVKM. In nucleotides, the CDR3 is TGTGCCAGCAGGCTCACAGGGGGGGCTACTATGGGCTACACCTTC. It translates to CASRLTGGATMGYTF.

This chain joins TRBV19 and TRBJ2-7; tentatively, D is TRBD2 (5 bases). Trimming shortened V by 3 bases and J by 3 bases, and 9 bases separated the two germline ends. Per the germline V gene, CDR1 is LNHDA and CDR2 is SQIVND (reference sequence). The length of the CDR3 is 13 residues. CDR3 coding DNA: TGTGCCAGTAGTATGAGAGGGTACTACGAGCAGTACTTC. Protein product: CASSMRGYYEQYF.

The V gene is TRBV18, the J gene TRBJ2-3, with TRBD1 matching over 7 bases. The CDR3 runs 17 residues. J gave up 2 bases and V 3 bases, and 11 bases lay outside the gene matches. Per the germline V gene, CDR1 is KGHSH and CDR2 is LQKENI. The CDR3: CASSPNKRDSLTDTQYF. DNA of the CDR3: TGTGCCAGCTCACCGAATAAACGGGACAGCCTCACAGATACGCAGTATTTT. The entire variable domain, with the rest obtained from reference TRBV18 and TRBJ2-3, is as follows: NAGVMQNPRHLVRRRGQEARLRCSPMKGHSHVYWYRQLPEEGLKFMVYLQKENIIDESGMPKERFSAEFPKEGPSILRIQQVVRGDSAAYFCASSPNKRDSLTDTQYFGPGTRLTVL.

The rearrangement uses TRBV5-1 and TRBJ1-3; D is unresolved. Germline-derived CDR1 and CDR2 are SGHRS and YFSETQ. This CDR3 has 14 residues. The V and J ends lost 4 bases and 0 bases respectively, with 8 bases between them. DNA of the CDR3: TGCGCCAGCAGCCCCTCGGGCTCTGGAAACACCATATATTTT. Amino acids: CASSPSGSGNTIYF.

The chain couples TRBV7-3 to TRBJ1-1; D call uncertain. The CDR3 totals 13 residues. With 1 base removed from V and 1 base from J, the gap between germline ends came to 4 bases. Germline assignment: CDR1 SGHTA and CDR2 FQGTGA. The CDR3 region is CASSLRENTEAFF. The CDR3 coding sequence is TGTGCCAGCAGCTTAAGAGAGAACACTGAAGCTTTCTTT.

V is TRBV3-1 (or the pseudogene TRBV3-2) and J is TRBJ2-1; 8 bases match TRBD2. After removal of 4 bases from V and 3 bases from J, the junction contained 11 bases not matched to a gene. Germline loops: CDR1 LGHDT, CDR2 YNNKEL (reference sequence). The CDR3 is 17 residues long. The DNA for the CDR3 is TGTGCCAGCAGCCGAACTAGCGGAGGGAGGAACTACAATGAGCAGTTCTTC. Translating it yields CASSRTSGGRNYNEQFF.

The CDR3 nucleotides read TGTGCCAGCAGCCCCCGGGACTCCTATTACAATGAGCAGTTCTTC. It yields the protein CASSPRDSYYNEQFF. The chain carries TRBV7-8 and TRBJ2-1; the D gene is possibly TRBD2 (6 bases). Deletions cut 5 bases from V and 4 bases from J, with 15 bases between. The CDR3 has 15 amino acids. CDR1 and CDR2 from the germline V gene are SGHVS and FQNEAQ.

This chain connects TRBV5-5 to TRBJ1-5, with 9 nucleotides matching TRBD1. This CDR3 region has 16 residues. The ends lost 4 bases at V and 2 bases at J; junction bases unmatched: 7. Germline V gene data show CDR1 as SGHKS and CDR2 as YYEKEE (reference sequence). The CDR3 sequence is CASSRTGDEGNQPQHF. CDR3 in DNA: TGTGCCAGCAGCCGGACAGGGGATGAGGGCAATCAGCCCCAGCATTTT.

V and J are TRBV11-2 and TRBJ1-4; D is possibly TRBD1 (5 bases). CDR1 is SGHAT, CDR2 FQNNGV, per germline. V lost 0 bases and J 0 bases, leaving 14 bases between the germline ends. The CDR3 length is 18 residues. The DNA of the CDR3 is TGTGCCAGCAGCTTAGATGGGGCAGGAGCTGCAACTAATGAAAAACTGTTTTTT. Translating it yields CASSLDGAGAATNEKLFF.

The CDR3 sequence is CASSFAGTTNEQFF. The CDR3 DNA sequence: TGCGCCAGCAGCTTTGCCGGGACTACCAATGAGCAGTTCTTC. The chain uses TRBV5-1 and TRBJ2-1; 7 positions agree with TRBD2. CDR1 and CDR2 (germline): SGHRS, YFSETQ. This CDR3 is built from 14 residues. The trim removed 2 bases at V and 6 bases at J, leaving 5 bases unmatched.

V usage is TRBV28 and J usage is TRBJ2-3, with 11 bases matching TRBD2. J was trimmed by 0 bases and V by 3 bases; bases with no gene match: 5. The germline V gene has CDR1 MDHEN and CDR2 SYDVKM. The CDR3 covers 17 residues. The CDR3 DNA follows: TGTGCCAGCAGTTTGCCGACTAGCGGGACGAGCACAGATACGCAGTATTTT. It encodes CASSLPTSGTSTDTQYF. Supplemented by reference TRBV28 and TRBJ2-3, the full variable domain reads DVKVTQSSRYLVKRTGEKVFLECVQDMDHENMFWYRQDPGLGLRLIYFSYDVKMKEKGDIPEGYSVSREKKERFSLILESASTNQTSMYLCASSLPTSGTSTDTQYFGPGTRLTVL.

The chain links TRBV4-2 to TRBJ1-5, with D perhaps matching TRBD1 (6 bases). This CDR3 has 16 residues. V was trimmed by 1 base and J by 0 bases, leaving 10 bases between them. In germline, CDR1 is LGHNA, CDR2 YNFKEQ. The CDR3 DNA sequence: TGTGCCAGCAGCCAAGTAAGGGGGAATAGCAATCAGCCCCAGCATTTT. Its protein is CASSQVRGNSNQPQHF.

In its sample, this clone was seen once. The J gene is TRBJ1-4, the V gene TRBV20-1; D perhaps matches TRBD1 (5 bases). Germline lookup yields CDR1 DFQATT and CDR2 SNEGSKA (reference sequence). V was pared by 3 bases and J by 6 bases, with 14 bases between. This CDR3 has 14 amino acids. CDR3 protein: CSASRRTPDEKLFF. Here the CDR3 DNA reads TGCAGTGCTAGTAGGCGGACACCTGATGAAAAACTGTTTTTT.

This chain links TRBV4-1 with TRBJ2-7; 14 bases agree with TRBD2. The CDR3 runs 19 residues. CDR1 is MGHRA, CDR2 YSYEKL, per germline. V lost 0 bases to trimming and J lost 2 bases; unmatched junction nucleotides: 9. DNA of the CDR3: TGCGCCAGCAGCCAAGACCCTACCTCGACTAGCGGGAGGGCCTACGAGCAGTACTTC. It codes for CASSQDPTSTSGRAYEQYF.

J is TRBJ2-1 and V is TRBV3-1 (or the pseudogene TRBV3-2), with 10 bases matching TRBD1. This CDR3 is 16 amino acids long. Germline V gene data show CDR1 as LGHDT and CDR2 as YNNKEL (reference sequence). J was trimmed by 3 bases and V by 2 bases; bases with no gene match: 4. In DNA form, the CDR3 reads TGTGCCAGCAGCCAACCCGGGACAGGGGACTACAATGAGCAGTTCTTC. This translates into CASSQPGTGDYNEQFF.

The CDR3 reads CASAFQGHPYEQYV. In DNA form, the CDR3 reads TGTGCCAGCGCCTTTCAGGGGCATCCCTACGAGCAGTACGTC. The chain uses TRBV28 and TRBJ2-7; D is perhaps TRBD1 (6 bases). CDR1 is MDHEN, CDR2 SYDVKM, per germline. The CDR3 consists of 14 residues. The V end lost 8 bases, the J end lost 2 bases, and 16 bases lay between the germline ends.

The count of this clone is one. V is TRBV5-6 and J is TRBJ1-1, with 8 nucleotides matching TRBD1. V lost 0 bases and J lost 5; bases outside the gene matches: 9. This CDR3 spans 16 amino acids. Germline-derived CDR1 and CDR2 are SGHDT and YYEEEE. The CDR3 spells CASSLGQGALGTEAFF. DNA for the CDR3: TGTGCCAGCAGCTTGGGGCAGGGGGCTTTGGGGACTGAAGCTTTCTTT.

The rearrangement links TRBV7-2 to TRBJ2-3, with 9 bases aligning to TRBD2. This CDR3 region has 15 residues. The trim removed 5 bases at V and 5 bases at J, leaving 8 bases unmatched. Germline V lookup: CDR1 SGHTA, CDR2 FQGNSA. The CDR3 spells CASSIRRGGKDTQYF. The CDR3 coding sequence is TGTGCCAGCAGCATTAGGCGGGGGGGCAAAGATACGCAGTATTTT.

The chain employs TRBV10-3 and TRBJ2-2; D uncertain. V was cut by 3 bases and J by 2 bases, with 7 bases left in between. This CDR3 has 14 amino acids. Per germline, CDR1 ENHRY and CDR2 SYGVKD. This CDR3 is CAISEAINTGELFF. In nucleotides, the CDR3 is TGTGCCATCAGTGAAGCGATTAACACCGGGGAGCTGTTTTTT.

The CDR3 DNA reads as TGTGCCAGCAATGGGGGGACAGGGGCGTCCGGGGAGCTGTTTTTT. The encoded protein is CASNGGTGASGELFF. The chain recombines TRBV5-6 with TRBJ2-2; 10 bases are a match to TRBD1. CDR1 SGHDT and CDR2 YYEEEE come from the germline V gene. The CDR3 is 15 residues long. V trimming: 6 bases; J trimming: 6 bases; junction bases outside the gene matches: 8.

The chain joins TRBV29-1 to TRBJ1-2; possible D gene TRBD1, 6 bases. CDR3 size: 13 residues. The ends were cut back, 6 bases at V and 4 bases at J, with 15 bases in the middle. CDR1 SQVTM and CDR2 ANQGSEA come from the germline V gene. The CDR3 reads CSVAGGQRYGYTF. For the CDR3, the DNA is TGCAGCGTGGCGGGCGGACAGCGCTATGGCTACACCTTC.

This chain connects TRBV5-4 to TRBJ2-3; TRBD2 matches 11 bases. Germline V CDR1 and CDR2: SGHNT, YYREEE (reference sequence). The CDR3 runs to 15 residues. V shed 4 bases, J shed 7 bases, and the junction held 8 bases outside the gene matches. CDR3 sequence: CASSPGLADKHTQYF. In DNA form, the CDR3 reads TGTGCCAGCAGCCCGGGACTAGCGGACAAGCATACGCAGTATTTT.

The gene calls are TRBV10-2 and TRBJ2-7; TRBD2 aligns across 7 bases. This CDR3 comprises 13 residues. Trimming took 8 bases from V and 3 from J; bases not matched to a gene: 7. The germline V gene has CDR1 WSHSY and CDR2 SAAADI. The CDR3 sequence is CASGGGVGYEQYV. CDR3 bases: TGCGCCAGCGGTGGGGGGGTCGGCTACGAGCAGTACGTC.

The chain combines TRBV6-1 with TRBJ1-6; D remains unclear. V was clipped by 3 bases and J by 8 bases, with 8 bases between them. This CDR3 is built from 13 residues. The germline V gene encodes CDR1 MNHNS and CDR2 SASEGT. CDR3 protein: CASSDQVDSPLHF. In nucleotides, the CDR3 is TGTGCCAGCAGTGACCAGGTTGATTCACCCCTCCACTTT.

The V gene is TRBV20-1, the J gene TRBJ1-1; TRBD1 might be the D (5 bases). Trimming shortened V by 6 bases and J by 1 base, and 6 bases separated the two germline ends. This CDR3 has 11 residues. From germline, CDR1 is DFQATT and CDR2 SNEGSKA (reference sequence). CDR3 residues: CSATENTEAFF. The CDR3 bases are TGCAGTGCGACAGAGAACACTGAAGCTTTCTTT.

The V and J genes are TRBV9 and TRBJ1-5; 10 nucleotides line up with TRBD1. Germline CDR1 is SGDLS and CDR2 is YYNGEE. The J segment lost 5 bases and the V segment lost 3 bases, leaving 11 bases of the junction unmatched. The CDR3 is 17 residues long. CDR3: CASSEGQGLNGDQPQHF. The CDR3 DNA follows: TGTGCCAGCAGCGAGGGACAGGGGCTGAATGGCGATCAGCCCCAGCATTTT.

This clone appeared a single time. The rearrangement links TRBV6-5 to TRBJ2-7; 11 bases match TRBD2. The V gene's germline CDR1 is MNHEY and CDR2 SVGAGI. V shed 6 bases and J 6 bases; nucleotides not matched to a gene: 10. This CDR3 contains 15 residues. CDR3 residues: CASSIRLAGSIEQYF. CDR3 bases: TGTGCCAGCAGCATAAGACTAGCGGGATCGATCGAGCAGTACTTC.